One and the same sample provided the 30 T cell receptor beta chains below, sequenced in a study of blood T cells in healthy people across ages. A sample-barcoded 5' primer and a J-beta primer mix were used in a second PCR of roughly 7 to 11 cycles. Each CDR3 protein is one row after TCRdb ran MiXCR on the 5' RACE reads. The sample records roughly 410,000 distinct CDR3 sequences, about half being singletons. The specimen was blood. These TCRs come from a man aged 55 to 70 in good health.

V and J are TRBV6-2 or TRBV6-3 and TRBJ2-5; TRBD1 might be the D (6 bases). CDR1 and CDR2 from the germline V gene are MNHEY and SVGEGT. V lost 8 bases and J 0 bases, leaving 10 bases between the germline ends. The CDR3 is made up of 13 amino acids. The CDR3 loop reads CASRQGYQETQYF. The CDR3 nucleotides are TGTGCCAGCCGCCAGGGGTACCAAGAGACCCAGTACTTC.

The gene calls are TRBV6-1 and TRBJ2-5; D may correspond to TRBD1 or TRBD2 (5 bases each). This CDR3 contains 13 residues. Germline V gene sequence: CDR1 MNHNS, CDR2 SASEGT. The V gene lost 2 bases and the J gene lost 12 bases, with 16 bases spanning the gap. Written as DNA, the CDR3 is TGTGCCAGCAGTGAAACAGGACAACGAGGGGAGTACTTC. Translating it yields CASSETGQRGEYF.

The chain combines TRBV27 with TRBJ2-5, with D perhaps TRBD1 (6 bases). The V gene's germline CDR1 is MNHEY and CDR2 SMNVEV (reference sequence). With 4 bases removed from V and 11 bases from J, the gap between germline ends came to 26 bases. This CDR3 is built from 16 residues. The CDR3 coding sequence is TGTGCCAGCAGTTGGGGAGCAACAGGGTCCTACAATGAGCAGTACTTC. Encoded protein: CASSWGATGSYNEQYF.

This clonotype has only a few counts. The rearrangement links TRBV28 to TRBJ2-7, with TRBD1 identical over 7 bases. The CDR3 contains 14 residues. The germline gives CDR1 MDHEN, CDR2 SYDVKM. V was clipped by 5 bases and J by 3 bases; unmatched bases: 7. For the CDR3, the DNA is TGTGCCAGCAGTCACAGGGGCTTGAACTACGAGCAGTACTTC. Translated: CASSHRGLNYEQYF.

A few counts support this clonotype. This chain joins TRBV21-1 and TRBJ2-5. TRBV21-1 is annotated as a pseudogene. The length of the CDR3 is 18 residues. The CDR3 DNA is TGTGCCAGCAGCAAAGGGGGTTGGAGATTCGGGTACCAAGAGACCCAGTACTTC. Residues: CASSKGGWRFGYQETQYF.

The V and J genes are TRBV6-1 and TRBJ2-4, with D perhaps matching TRBD2 (5 bases). The germline V gene has CDR1 MNHNS and CDR2 SASEGT. The CDR3 has 13 residues. Trimming shortened V by 2 bases and J by 7 bases, and 9 bases separated the two germline ends. The CDR3 loop reads CASSESSGNIQYF. The CDR3 DNA reads as TGTGCCAGCAGTGAAAGCAGCGGCAACATTCAGTACTTC.

This clonotype has a single count. The gene calls are TRBV6-6 and TRBJ1-5; D is possibly TRBD1 (5 bases). V was pared by 2 bases and J by 4 bases, with 9 bases between. This CDR3 contains 14 residues. Germline CDR1 and CDR2: MNHNY and SVGAGI (reference sequence). The CDR3 sequence is CASSYRSGNQPQHF. The CDR3 bases are TGTGCCAGCAGTTACCGCTCAGGGAATCAGCCCCAGCATTTT.

V and J are TRBV20-1 and TRBJ2-5; a possible D gene is TRBD2 (6 bases). Trimming took off 2 bases at V and 5 bases at J, with 15 bases between the two ends. The length of the CDR3 is 14 residues. Germline V gene lookup returns CDR1 DFQATT and CDR2 SNEGSKA (reference sequence). The CDR3, as DNA: TGCAGTGCTAGACTAGCGACCCCTTTGGAGACCCAGTACTTC. It is translated as CSARLATPLETQYF.

This clonotype was detected only once. The V and J genes are TRBV12-3 or TRBV12-4 and TRBJ1-2; a weak D match, TRBD1 (5 bases). This CDR3 is 14 amino acids long. V lost 4 bases and J 8 bases, leaving 17 bases between the germline ends. The CDR3 loop reads CASSSSARGEGYTF. CDR3 DNA: TGTGCCAGCAGTTCCTCCGCCCGAGGGGAAGGCTACACCTTC.

This chain links TRBV21-1 with TRBJ1-1. TRBV21-1 is termed a pseudogene. This CDR3 region has 10 residues. DNA of the CDR3: TGTGCCAGCAGCTCCTTCGGGGCTTTCTTT. It is translated as CASSSFGAFF.

The chain couples TRBV27 to TRBJ2-4; 7 bases agree with TRBD2. Gene TRBJ2-7 matches the end of the DNA better, so the J call may be wrong. This CDR3 has 15 residues. Germline loops: CDR1 MNHEY, CDR2 SMNVEV (reference sequence). The CDR3 DNA reads as TGTGCCAGCAGTTTATTGAGCCCGGGAGGCTACGAGCAGTACTTC. It encodes CASSLLSPGGYEQYF.

The chain links TRBV29-1 to TRBJ2-5, with a possible D match to TRBD1 (5 bases). CDR1 and CDR2 (germline): SQVTM, ANQGSEA. V was pared by 2 bases and J by 2 bases, with 12 bases between. This CDR3 spans 14 amino acids. CDR3 amino acids: CSVETPGKQETQYF. The CDR3 DNA sequence: TGCAGCGTTGAAACCCCAGGGAAGCAAGAGACCCAGTACTTC.

This chain uses TRBV15 with TRBJ1-1, with D tentatively TRBD1 (5 bases). V was trimmed by 0 bases and J by 6 bases, leaving 11 bases between them. CDR1 is LNHNV, CDR2 YYDKDF, per germline (reference sequence). This CDR3 has 14 residues. DNA for the CDR3: TGTGCCACCAGCAGAGATTGGCGGGGCCCTGAAGCTTTCTTT. Amino acid sequence: CATSRDWRGPEAFF.

The J gene is TRBJ2-4, the V gene TRBV4-3; 9 bases map to TRBD1. Matching the DNA end better, TRBJ2-7 makes the J call doubtful. From germline, CDR1 is LGHNA and CDR2 YSLEER. The CDR3 extends over 15 amino acids. CDR3 nucleotides: TGCGCCAGCAGCCGAACGGACAGGGGAACCTACGAGCAGTACTTC. Encoded protein: CASSRTDRGTYEQYF.

This chain connects TRBV3-1 to TRBJ2-7; D is possibly TRBD1 (5 bases). The germline V gene encodes CDR1 LGHDT and CDR2 YNNKEL (reference sequence). Trimming stripped 0 bases from V and 0 bases from J, with 12 bases between. This CDR3 region has 16 residues. The CDR3: CASSQDQGGPSYEQYF. For the CDR3, the DNA is TGTGCCAGCAGCCAAGACCAGGGCGGACCCTCCTACGAGCAGTACTTC.

The chain carries TRBV10-3 and TRBJ2-7; 9 bases align to TRBD1. Germline values: CDR1 ENHRY, CDR2 SYGVKD. The CDR3 is 15 residues long. The J segment lost 4 bases and the V segment lost 4 bases, leaving 8 bases of the junction unmatched. CDR3 DNA sequence: TGTGCCATCAGTGGCTGGACAGGGGATTTGTACGAGCAGTACTTC. This encodes CAISGWTGDLYEQYF.

Only a few counts were recorded for this clonotype. The rearrangement links TRBV5-1 to TRBJ1-2; TRBD1 matches 10 bases. The CDR3 contains 16 residues. Germline V gene sequence: CDR1 SGHRS, CDR2 YFSETQ. J lost 2 bases, V lost 4 bases, and 8 bases had no gene match. The CDR3 region is CASSVRDRGLNYGYTF. CDR3 coding DNA: TGCGCCAGCAGCGTCCGGGACAGGGGCCTCAACTATGGCTACACCTTC.

The V call is TRBV20-1, the J call TRBJ2-5; possible D gene TRBD2, 7 bases. TRBJ2-7 explains the end of the DNA better; the J call may be wrong. CDR3 size: 15 residues. Germline V gene data show CDR1 as DFQATT and CDR2 as SNEGSKA (reference sequence). The CDR3, as DNA: TGCAGTGCCCCACTATCGGGGGGCAACAGGTACGAGCAGTACTTC. This translates into CSAPLSGGNRYEQYF.

The chain uses TRBV9 and TRBJ1-1, with TRBD1 matching 8 bases. The CDR3 has 15 residues. With V trimmed by 0 bases and J by 3 bases, 4 bases remained unmatched. The V gene's germline CDR1 is SGDLS and CDR2 YYNGEE. CDR3 sequence (DNA): TGTGCCAGCAGCGTAGATGCAGGGGGCCACACTGAAGCTTTCTTT. Translating gives CASSVDAGGHTEAFF.

Note on this clonotype: This may be a read error: a much more frequent sequence differs by one nucleotide. The J gene is TRBJ2-1, the V gene TRBV9; tentative D call: TRBD1 (6 bases). V shed 1 base and J shed 4 bases, with 15 bases lying between them. CDR1 and CDR2 (germline): SGDLS, YYNGEE. This CDR3 is built from 16 residues. CDR3 region: CASSVRGSGPYNEQFF. In nucleotides, the CDR3 is TGTGCCAGCAGCGTAAGGGGGTCAGGCCCATACAATGAGCAGTTCTTC. Drawing the rest from reference TRBV9 and TRBJ2-1, the complete variable domain is DSGVTQTPKHLITATGQRVTLRCSPRSGDLSVYWYQQSLDQGLQFLIQYYNGEERAKGNILERFSAQQFPDLHSELNLSSLELGDSALYFCASSVRGSGPYNEQFFGPGTRLTVL.

This rearrangement joins TRBV6-4 to TRBJ2-3, with TRBD2 matching over 8 bases. The germline gives CDR1 MRHNA, CDR2 SNTAGT. The CDR3 has 14 amino acids. The V segment lost 2 bases and the J segment 5 bases; nucleotides outside the gene matches: 3. The CDR3 region is CASSDGGGRDTQYF. The CDR3 DNA is TGTGCCAGCAGTGACGGCGGGGGGAGAGATACGCAGTATTTT.

V is TRBV18 and J is TRBJ2-4, with TRBD1 matching over 8 bases. The J call may be mistaken, given a closer DNA end match to TRBJ2-5. Germline lookup yields CDR1 KGHSH and CDR2 LQKENI. CDR3 size: 16 residues. CDR3 in DNA: TGTGCCAGCTCACCACGACAGGGGAGTGGACAAGAGACCCAGTACTTC. Translated: CASSPRQGSGQETQYF.

This clonotype has a handful of counts. The chain recombines TRBV30 with TRBJ2-1; TRBD2 is a possible D gene (6 bases). Germline V gene sequence: CDR1 GTSNPN, CDR2 SVGIG (reference sequence). V was clipped by 2 bases and J by 2 bases, with 13 bases between them. The CDR3 is 15 residues long. CDR3: CAWSPLGGTYNEQFF. The CDR3, as DNA: TGTGCCTGGAGTCCTCTGGGGGGAACCTACAATGAGCAGTTCTTC.

J is TRBJ2-5 and V is TRBV15; 7 bases match TRBD2. The CDR3 has 16 residues. With 3 bases clipped from V and 0 bases from J, the junction kept 7 bases outside the gene matches. Germline CDR1 and CDR2: LNHNV and YYDKDF (reference sequence). The CDR3 sequence is CATSRAAGDYQETQYF. CDR3 sequence (DNA): TGTGCCACCAGCAGGGCTGCGGGGGACTACCAAGAGACCCAGTACTTC. Variable domain in full (rest from reference TRBV15 and TRBJ2-5): DAMVIQNPRYQVTQFGKPVTLSCSQTLNHNVMYWYQQKSSQAPKLLFHYYDKDFNNEADTPDNFQSRRPNTSFCFLDIRSPGLGDTAMYLCATSRAAGDYQETQYFGPGTRLLVL.

The chain recombines TRBV7-2 with TRBJ1-6; D gene uncertain. V lost 0 bases to trimming and J lost 8 bases, with 11 bases between them. CDR3 length equals 15 residues. Germline CDR1 is SGHTA and CDR2 is FQGNSA. CDR3 residues: CASSLARLEDSPLHF. The CDR3 DNA sequence: TGTGCCAGCAGCTTAGCGAGGTTAGAGGATTCACCCCTCCACTTT. The whole variable domain, filled in from reference TRBV7-2 and TRBJ1-6, reads GAGVSQSPSNKVTEKGKDVELRCDPISGHTALYWYRQSLGQGLEFLIYFQGNSAPDKSGLPSDRFSAERTGGSVSTLTIQRTQQEDSAVYLCASSLARLEDSPLHFGNGTRLTVT.

This clonotype was detected only a few times. The CDR3 region is CASSPNSRGAGTDTQYF. CDR3 nucleotide sequence: TGTGCCAGCAGCCCTAACTCCCGCGGGGCGGGCACAGATACGCAGTATTTT. The genes are TRBV7-2 and TRBJ2-3, with a possible D match to TRBD2 (6 bases). The CDR3 runs 17 residues. V was trimmed by 5 bases and J by 1 base, leaving 19 bases between them. The germline V gene has CDR1 SGHTA and CDR2 FQGNSA.

Details on this clonotype: Given a much more abundant clone one base away, this may be a read error. This sequence joins TRBV7-2 and TRBJ1-2; D is undetermined. This CDR3 has 16 amino acids. CDR1 and CDR2 from the germline V gene are SGHTA and FQGNSA. CDR3 sequence reads: CASIRRASRTLYDYTF. The CDR3 coding sequence is TGTGCCAGCATCCGGCGCGCTAGTAGGACTCTCTATGACTACACCTTC.

The chain links TRBV19 to TRBJ2-3, with 9 bases identical to TRBD2. There are 14 residues in the CDR3. Germline V gene lookup returns CDR1 LNHDA and CDR2 SQIVND (reference sequence). The V and J ends lost 5 bases and 4 bases, in that order; junction bases with no gene match: 4. CDR3 residues: CASSSPSGADTQYF. CDR3 DNA: TGTGCCAGTAGTTCCCCTAGCGGGGCAGATACGCAGTATTTT.

At least ten counts were recorded for this clonotype. The chain joins TRBV7-2 to TRBJ2-1, with TRBD2 as a possible D gene (7 bases). From germline, CDR1 is SGHTA and CDR2 FQGNSA. The V and J ends lost 1 base and 15 bases respectively, with 19 bases between them. There are 14 residues in the CDR3. CDR3 in DNA: TGTGCCAGCAGCTTAGGGGGGGCGGGGGCGACGTGGTTCTTC. This gives the protein CASSLGGAGATWFF.

Only a few counts were recorded for this clonotype. The rearrangement uses TRBV4-2 and TRBJ2-1; 12 bases are a match to TRBD1. J lost 10 bases, V lost 4 bases, and 8 bases had no gene match. The germline V gene encodes CDR1 LGHNA and CDR2 YNFKEQ. The CDR3 is 15 residues long. The chain's CDR3 is CASSLGGTGGQEQFF. The CDR3 nucleotides are TGTGCCAGCAGCCTCGGGGGGACAGGGGGCCAGGAGCAGTTCTTC.